This T cell receptor (beta chain) was found in a study of blood T cell repertoires in COVID-19. Study as a whole: Samples taken during acute and convalescent COVID-19 were collected in the United States, Italy and Spain. PBMCs, B-cell-depleted T cells, or T cells were the source of the cDNA or gDNA that made up the material.

This clone was seen only once. Trimming cost V 4 bases and J 4 bases, with 10 bases left between them. Germline V lookup: CDR1 MNHNS, CDR2 SASEGT. The CDR3 contains 13 residues. Authors' processing steps: Nucleated cell number was recorded as an estimate derived from reference gene primer amplification. Data came from immunoSEQ multiplex PCR; TCRdb stores just in-frame clones and leaves some out. V and J calls and clone size are those listed in that table; D and trimming were worked out from the DNA. The sample shows 200,000 to 250,000 clones, 80% of them seen only once. This clonotype originated in a woman aged 70 to 79 with acute or convalescent COVID-19. The specimen was peripheral blood. The genes are TRBV6-1 and TRBJ1-1; the D gene is possibly TRBD1 (5 bases). The CDR3: CASSGARVTEAFF. The CDR3 DNA follows: TGTGCCAGCAGTGGAGCCAGGGTCACTGAAGCTTTCTTT.